Listed below are T cell receptor beta chains from one sample, sequenced in a study of T cell responses to AZD1222 COVID-19 vaccine. Sequenced by immunoSEQ multiplex PCR; TCRdb stores in-frame clones only, minus some. The table records around 150,000 clones, 90% to 95% of them present only once. Sequenced material: peripheral blood, taken on day 0 of AZD1222 vaccination. The receptors derive from an adult in good health. Both conserved end residues are part of each CDR3. The D gene is left open where the match is weak. Clone size, where shown, is once, few, many, or a class for clones that have expanded.

NA,NA,TRBV6-1,TRBJ1-6,TGTGCCAGCAGTGTGTCATGGGACGTTTCCTATAATTCACCCCTCCACTTT,CASSVSWDVSYNSPLHF
NA,NA,TRBV6-5,TRBJ1-5,TGTGCCAGCAGTACCAACGTAGATCAGCCCCAGCATTTT,CASSTNVDQPQHF
NA,NA,TRBV4-1,TRBJ1-4,TGCGCCAGCAGCCAAGATCCCGATCGGGGGCGTGAAAAACTGTTTTTT,CASSQDPDRGREKLFF
NA,NA,TRBV7-8,TRBJ1-3,TGTGCCAGCAACCGTTATGGAAACACCATATATTTT,CASNRYGNTIYF
NA,NA,TRBV18,TRBJ1-1,TGTGCCAGCTCACCACCGAACAGGGCGGGCACTGAAGCTTTCTTT,CASSPPNRAGTEAFF
NA,NA,TRBV4-1,TRBJ1-3,TGCGCCAGCAGCCAGGGGCAGGGGAAGGAGACTGGAAACACCATATATTTT,CASSQGQGKETGNTIYF
TRBD2,NA,TRBV9,TRBJ2-7,TGTGCCAGCAGCGTTACTAGCGGGAGTACTGGCGAGCAGTACTTC,CASSVTSGSTGEQYF
TRBD2,NA,TRBV7-2,TRBJ2-2,TGTGCCAGCAGCCCTCGACTAGCGGGAGTCACCGGGGAGCTGTTTTTT,CASSPRLAGVTGELFF
NA,NA,TRBV14,TRBJ2-2,TGTGCCAGCAGCGCCACAAGGACCGGGGAGCTGTTTTTT,CASSATRTGELFF
TRBD1,once,TRBV4-1,TRBJ1-2,TGCGCCAGCAGCCAGACAGGGGGGCTCTTCTATGGCTACACCTTC,CASSQTGGLFYGYTF
NA,few,TRBV6-1,TRBJ2-7,TGTGCCAGCAGTGAAGGGGTAACAGAGCAGTACTTC,CASSEGVTEQYF